The subject of this entry is one T cell receptor beta chain. These data come from a study of blood T cell repertoires in COVID-19. Study details: Sites across the United States, Italy and Spain contributed samples from acute and convalescent COVID-19. PBMCs, B-cell-depleted T cells, or T cells were the source of the cDNA or gDNA that made up the material.

Original data processing: Reference gene primers were amplified, and this amplification served to estimate nucleated cell counts. Sequenced by immunoSEQ multiplex PCR; TCRdb stores in-frame clones only, minus some. That table gives V, J and clone size, and the DNA gave D and trimming. Of 130,000 to 150,000 clones listed, 80% to 90% are singletons. The clonotype comes from a man in his fifties or sixties with active or convalescent COVID-19. The sequenced sample consisted of peripheral blood.

The CDR3 spells CASSLKGQPKGTDTQYF. The CDR3 bases are TGTGCCAGTAGTTTAAAGGGACAGCCTAAAGGCACAGATACGCAGTATTTT. The chain carries TRBV19 and TRBJ2-3; 7 nucleotides match TRBD1. The germline CDR1 and CDR2 sequences are LNHDA and SQIVND (reference sequence). The CDR3 is 17 amino acids. The ends lost 5 bases at V and 1 base at J; junction bases unmatched: 12.